The sequence of this T cell receptor (beta chain) was determined in a study of T cell changes during pregnancy in multiple sclerosis. Losses at the gene ends were 5 bases for V and 7 bases for J; bases not matched to a gene: 6. CDR1 and CDR2 (germline): SGHVS, FQNEAQ. The CDR3 contains 15 residues. Using immunoSEQ multiplex PCR, the repertoire was profiled, and TCRdb retains in-frame clones only, with some absent. There are some 80,000 clones in the sample; about 89% occur only once, and approximately 2.5% lies in the top ten. V is TRBV7-8 and J is TRBJ1-5, with 12 positions matching TRBD1. The source is a female donor with multiple sclerosis, enrolled in a pregnancy study. This specimen was peripheral blood, taken in the first trimester of pregnancy. CDR3 amino acids: CASSVGTGGRQPQHF. CDR3 in DNA: TGTGCCAGCAGCGTAGGGACAGGGGGCAGACAGCCCCAGCATTTT.